Listed here is a single TCR beta chain. At the DNA level, this CDR3 is encoded by other sequences in the same sample as well. TCRdb's copy holds only in-frame clones and misses some; the assay was immunoSEQ multiplex PCR. The sample includes around 70,000 clones, around nine tenths of them seen just once. This CDR3 is 11 amino acids long. Trimming shortened V by 2 bases and J by 7 bases, and 6 bases separated the two germline ends. Germline CDR1 reads SGHDT; CDR2 reads YYEEEE. The data belong to a study of T cell changes during pregnancy in multiple sclerosis. This receptor was obtained from a female donor in good health, enrolled as a control in a pregnancy study. The chain uses TRBV5-6 and TRBJ1-1, with D perhaps TRBD1 (5 bases). The sample in question was peripheral blood, obtained in the second trimester of pregnancy. CDR3: CASSFDSEAFF. The CDR3, as DNA: TGTGCCAGCAGCTTCGACAGTGAAGCTTTCTTT. The whole variable domain, remainder taken from reference TRBV5-6 and TRBJ1-1, is DAGVTQSPTHLIKTRGQQVTLRCSPKSGHDTVSWYQQALGQGPQFIFQYYEEEERQRGNFPDRFSGHQFPNYSSELNVNALLLGDSALYLCASSFDSEAFFGQGTRLTVV.